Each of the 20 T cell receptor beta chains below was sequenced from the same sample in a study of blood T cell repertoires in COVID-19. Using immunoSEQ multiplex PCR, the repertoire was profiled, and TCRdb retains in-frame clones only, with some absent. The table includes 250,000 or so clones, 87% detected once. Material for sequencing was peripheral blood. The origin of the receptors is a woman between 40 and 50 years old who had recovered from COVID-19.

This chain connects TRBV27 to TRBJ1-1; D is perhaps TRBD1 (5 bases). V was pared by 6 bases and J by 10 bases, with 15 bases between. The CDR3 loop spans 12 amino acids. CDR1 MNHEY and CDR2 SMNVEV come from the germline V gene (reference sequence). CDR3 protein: CASSATGSGAFF. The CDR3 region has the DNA TGTGCCAGCAGCGCCACAGGTTCCGGAGCTTTCTTT.

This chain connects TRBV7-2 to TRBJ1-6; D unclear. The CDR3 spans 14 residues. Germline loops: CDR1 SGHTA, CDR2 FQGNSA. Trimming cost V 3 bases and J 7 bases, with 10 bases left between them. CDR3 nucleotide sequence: TGTGCCAGCAGCTTGTCAGCCGGGAATTCACCCCTCCACTTT. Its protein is CASSLSAGNSPLHF.

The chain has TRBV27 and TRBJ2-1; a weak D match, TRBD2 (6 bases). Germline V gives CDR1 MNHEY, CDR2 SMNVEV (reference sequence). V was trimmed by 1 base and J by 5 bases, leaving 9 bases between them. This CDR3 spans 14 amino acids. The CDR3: CASSLWTTHNEQFF. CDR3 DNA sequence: TGTGCCAGCAGTTTATGGACTACCCACAATGAGCAGTTCTTC.

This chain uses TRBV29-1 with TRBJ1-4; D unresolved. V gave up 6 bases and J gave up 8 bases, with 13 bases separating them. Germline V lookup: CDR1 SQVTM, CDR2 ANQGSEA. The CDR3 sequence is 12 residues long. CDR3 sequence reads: CSVYTTFEKLFF. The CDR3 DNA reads TGCAGCGTATATACGACTTTCGAAAAACTGTTTTTT.

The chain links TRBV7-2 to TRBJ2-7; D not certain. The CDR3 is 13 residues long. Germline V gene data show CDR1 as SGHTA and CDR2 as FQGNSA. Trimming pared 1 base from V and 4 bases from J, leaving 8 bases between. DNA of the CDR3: TGTGCCAGCAGCTTAGGTTTCCTTTACGAGCAGTACTTC. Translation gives CASSLGFLYEQYF. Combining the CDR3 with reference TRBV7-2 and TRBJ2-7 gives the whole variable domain GAGVSQSPSNKVTEKGKDVELRCDPISGHTALYWYRQSLGQGLEFLIYFQGNSAPDKSGLPSDRFSAERTGGSVSTLTIQRTQQEDSAVYLCASSLGFLYEQYFGPGTRLTVT.

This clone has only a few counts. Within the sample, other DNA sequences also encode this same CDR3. The CDR3 reads CASSRGGEETQYF. The CDR3 nucleotides read TGTGCCAGCAGCCGAGGGGGGGAGGAGACCCAGTACTTC. This chain links TRBV7-8 with TRBJ2-5; maybe TRBD2 (7 bases). Trimming removed 5 bases from V and 5 bases from J, with 12 bases in between. The CDR3 spans 13 residues. Germline CDR1 and CDR2: SGHVS and FQNEAQ.

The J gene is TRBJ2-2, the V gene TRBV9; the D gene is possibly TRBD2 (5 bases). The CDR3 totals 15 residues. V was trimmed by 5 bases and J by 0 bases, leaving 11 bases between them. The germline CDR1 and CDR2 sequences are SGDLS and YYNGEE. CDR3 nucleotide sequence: TGTGCCAGCAGGCTAGCTGGGACGAACACCGGGGAGCTGTTTTTT. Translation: CASRLAGTNTGELFF.

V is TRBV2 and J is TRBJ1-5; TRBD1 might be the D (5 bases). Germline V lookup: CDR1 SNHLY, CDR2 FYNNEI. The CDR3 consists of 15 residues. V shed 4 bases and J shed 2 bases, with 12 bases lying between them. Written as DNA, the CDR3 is TGTGCCAGCAGTGGAATGGGGGAGGGCAATCAGCCCCAGCATTTT. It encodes CASSGMGEGNQPQHF.

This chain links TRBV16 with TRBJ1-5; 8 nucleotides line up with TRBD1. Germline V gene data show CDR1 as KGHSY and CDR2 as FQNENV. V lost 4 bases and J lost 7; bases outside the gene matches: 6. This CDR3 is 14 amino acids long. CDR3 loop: CASSRQGYEQPQHF. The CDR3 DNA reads TGTGCCAGCAGCCGACAGGGGTACGAGCAGCCCCAGCATTTT.

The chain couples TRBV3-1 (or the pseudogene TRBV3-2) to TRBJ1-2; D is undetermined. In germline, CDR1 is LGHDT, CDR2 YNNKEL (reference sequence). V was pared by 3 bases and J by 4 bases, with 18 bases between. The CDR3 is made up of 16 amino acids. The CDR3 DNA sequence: TGTGCCAGCAGCCAGGCAGGAAACACTGCATTCTATGGCTACACCTTC. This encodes CASSQAGNTAFYGYTF.

The CDR3 is CASSQRGGQYEQYF. Here the CDR3 DNA reads TGTGCCAGCAGCCAGCGGGGGGGCCAGTACGAGCAGTACTTC. V is TRBV11-3 and J is TRBJ2-7; 10 bases agree with TRBD2. V lost 5 bases and J lost 4; bases outside the gene matches: 5. The CDR3 is 14 amino acids. Looked up from germline, CDR1 is SGHNT and CDR2 is YENEEA.

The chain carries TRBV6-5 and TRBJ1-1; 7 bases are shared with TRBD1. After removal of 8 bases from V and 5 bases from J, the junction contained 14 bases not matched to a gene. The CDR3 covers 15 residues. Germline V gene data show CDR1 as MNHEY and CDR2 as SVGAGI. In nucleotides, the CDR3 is TGTGCCAGCGAGATGAGGAGACAGGGACGGACTGAAGCTTTCTTT. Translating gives CASEMRRQGRTEAFF.

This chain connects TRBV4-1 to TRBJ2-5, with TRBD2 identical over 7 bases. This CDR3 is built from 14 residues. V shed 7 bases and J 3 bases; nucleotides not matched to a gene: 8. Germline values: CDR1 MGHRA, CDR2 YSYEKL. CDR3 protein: CASKPEAGKETQYF. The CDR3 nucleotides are TGCGCCAGCAAACCAGAAGCGGGGAAAGAGACCCAGTACTTC.

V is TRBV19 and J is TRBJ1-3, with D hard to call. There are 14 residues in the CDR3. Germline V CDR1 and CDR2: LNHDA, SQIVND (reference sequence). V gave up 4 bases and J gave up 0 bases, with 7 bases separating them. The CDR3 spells CASSTTSSGNTIYF. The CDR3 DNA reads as TGTGCCAGTAGTACCACAAGCTCTGGAAACACCATATATTTT.

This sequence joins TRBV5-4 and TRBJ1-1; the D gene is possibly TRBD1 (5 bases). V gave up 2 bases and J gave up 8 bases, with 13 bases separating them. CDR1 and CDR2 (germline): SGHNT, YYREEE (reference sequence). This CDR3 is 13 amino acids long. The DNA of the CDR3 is TGTGCCAGCAGCTTTGTAGGGGTACCCGAAGCTTTCTTT. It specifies CASSFVGVPEAFF.

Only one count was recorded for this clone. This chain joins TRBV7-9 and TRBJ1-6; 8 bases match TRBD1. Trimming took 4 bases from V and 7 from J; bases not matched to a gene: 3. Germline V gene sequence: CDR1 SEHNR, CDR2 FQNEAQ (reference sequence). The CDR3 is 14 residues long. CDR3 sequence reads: CASSWDRWNSPLHF. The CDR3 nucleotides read TGTGCCAGCAGCTGGGACAGGTGGAATTCACCCCTCCACTTT. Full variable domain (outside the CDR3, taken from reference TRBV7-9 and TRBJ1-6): DTGVSQNPRHKITKRGQNVTFRCDPISEHNRLYWYRQTLGQGPEFLTYFQNEAQLEKSRLLSDRFSAERPKGSFSTLEIQRTEQGDSAMYLCASSWDRWNSPLHFGNGTRLTVT.

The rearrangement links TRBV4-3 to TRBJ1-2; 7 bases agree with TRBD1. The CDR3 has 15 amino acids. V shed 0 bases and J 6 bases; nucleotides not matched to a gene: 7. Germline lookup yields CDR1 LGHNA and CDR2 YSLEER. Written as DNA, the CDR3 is TGCGCCAGCAGCCAAGATCAGAAGGGGGCAAATGGCTACACCTTC. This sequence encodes CASSQDQKGANGYTF.

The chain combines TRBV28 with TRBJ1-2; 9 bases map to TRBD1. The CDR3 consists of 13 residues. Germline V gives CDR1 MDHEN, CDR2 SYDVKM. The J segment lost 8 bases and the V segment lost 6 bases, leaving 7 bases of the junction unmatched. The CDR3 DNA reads TGTGCCAGCAGGGGACAGGGTGTGAGGGGCTACACCTTC. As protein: CASRGQGVRGYTF.

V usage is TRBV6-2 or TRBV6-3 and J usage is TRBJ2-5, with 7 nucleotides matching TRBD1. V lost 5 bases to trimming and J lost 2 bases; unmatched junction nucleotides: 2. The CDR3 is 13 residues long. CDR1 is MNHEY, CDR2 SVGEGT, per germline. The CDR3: CASSPRGQETQYF. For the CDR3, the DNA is TGTGCCAGCAGTCCCAGGGGGCAAGAGACCCAGTACTTC.

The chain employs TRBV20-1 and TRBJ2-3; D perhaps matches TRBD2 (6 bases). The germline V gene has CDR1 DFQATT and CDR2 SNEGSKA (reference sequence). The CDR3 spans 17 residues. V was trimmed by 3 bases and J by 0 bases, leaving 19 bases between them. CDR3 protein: CSASLSWQAGSTDTQYF. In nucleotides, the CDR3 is TGCAGTGCTAGTTTGTCTTGGCAAGCGGGTAGCACAGATACGCAGTATTTT.